The rows below give T cell receptor beta chains drawn from one sample of a study of blood T cells in healthy people across ages. TCRdb re-analysed the 5' RACE reads in MiXCR, keeping a single row per CDR3 protein. The data hold 600,000 to 900,000 distinct CDR3 sequences, with roughly 25% observed a single time. This sample was shared with a second study, whose subject was T cells of mothers and their children.

The sample taken for sequencing was blood. The receptors come from a boy aged 10-17 years in good health. The CDR3 runs from the conserved cysteine through the conserved F or W. A D gene is named only where the DNA matches it firmly. Clone sizes are given selectively: once, few, many, or a class where the clone is expanded.

CDR3: CASSQPWGPYEKLFF; DNA: TGTGCCAGCAGCCAACCCTGGGGGCCGTATGAAAAACTGTTTTTT; length: 15; D: -; J: TRBJ1-4; size: -; V: TRBV7-6
CDR3: CSVTGRFPSYNEQFF; DNA: TGCAGCGTGACGGGACGCTTCCCCTCCTACAATGAGCAGTTCTTC; length: 15; D: -; J: TRBJ2-1; size: -; V: TRBV29-1
CDR3: CASSYSRTSGGQETQYF; DNA: TGTGCCAGCAGTTACTCGAGGACTAGCGGGGGTCAAGAGACCCAGTACTTC; length: 17; D: TRBD2; J: TRBJ2-5; size: -; V: TRBV6-5
CDR3: CSVGFGRRTGELFF; DNA: TGCAGCGTTGGGTTCGGGAGGCGCACCGGGGAGCTGTTTTTT; length: 14; D: TRBD2; J: TRBJ2-2; size: many; V: TRBV29-1
CDR3: CASSFNSYNEQFF; DNA: TGTGCCAGCAGTTTCAACAGCTACAATGAGCAGTTCTTC; length: 13; D: -; J: TRBJ2-1; size: -; V: TRBV12-3/TRBV12-4
CDR3: CASSPPTGMGEKLFF; DNA: TGTGCCAGCTCACCACCGACAGGGATGGGTGAAAAACTGTTTTTT; length: 15; D: TRBD1; J: TRBJ1-4; size: -; V: TRBV18
CDR3: CSVQTGDGANVLTF; DNA: TGCAGCGTTCAAACAGGGGATGGGGCCAACGTCCTGACTTTC; length: 14; D: TRBD1; J: TRBJ2-6; size: few; V: TRBV29-1
CDR3: CASSYPGQGTDTQYF; DNA: TGTGCCAGCAGTTACCCAGGACAGGGCACAGATACGCAGTATTTT; length: 15; D: TRBD1; J: TRBJ2-3; size: few; V: TRBV6-6
CDR3: CASSPPGANYGYTF; DNA: TGTGCCAGCAGTCCGCCGGGGGCTAACTATGGCTACACCTTC; length: 14; D: -; J: TRBJ1-2; size: few; V: TRBV12-3/TRBV12-4
CDR3: CASSLMIYEQYF; DNA: TGTGCCAGCAGTTTGATGATCTACGAGCAGTACTTC; length: 12; D: -; J: TRBJ2-7; size: -; V: TRBV2
CDR3: CASSVVAGGVEAFF; DNA: TGTGCCAGTAGCGTGGTAGCAGGCGGTGTTGAAGCTTTCTTT; length: 14; D: -; J: TRBJ1-1; size: few; V: TRBV19
CDR3: CASSRRGLSSYEQYF; DNA: TGTGCCAGCAGCCGACGGGGGTTGAGCTCCTACGAGCAGTACTTC; length: 15; D: -; J: TRBJ2-7; size: -; V: TRBV6-5
CDR3: CASSPSNVADTYEQYF; DNA: TGTGCCAGCTCACCATCGAATGTGGCAGATACCTACGAGCAGTACTTC; length: 16; D: -; J: TRBJ2-7; size: -; V: TRBV18
CDR3: CASSEGKNTEAFF; DNA: TGTGCCAGCAGCGAGGGGAAGAACACTGAAGCTTTCTTT; length: 13; D: -; J: TRBJ1-1; size: -; V: TRBV9
CDR3: CASTRDRGYNSPLHF; DNA: TGCGCCAGCACCAGAGATCGAGGCTATAATTCACCCCTCCACTTT; length: 15; D: -; J: TRBJ1-6; size: -; V: TRBV5-1